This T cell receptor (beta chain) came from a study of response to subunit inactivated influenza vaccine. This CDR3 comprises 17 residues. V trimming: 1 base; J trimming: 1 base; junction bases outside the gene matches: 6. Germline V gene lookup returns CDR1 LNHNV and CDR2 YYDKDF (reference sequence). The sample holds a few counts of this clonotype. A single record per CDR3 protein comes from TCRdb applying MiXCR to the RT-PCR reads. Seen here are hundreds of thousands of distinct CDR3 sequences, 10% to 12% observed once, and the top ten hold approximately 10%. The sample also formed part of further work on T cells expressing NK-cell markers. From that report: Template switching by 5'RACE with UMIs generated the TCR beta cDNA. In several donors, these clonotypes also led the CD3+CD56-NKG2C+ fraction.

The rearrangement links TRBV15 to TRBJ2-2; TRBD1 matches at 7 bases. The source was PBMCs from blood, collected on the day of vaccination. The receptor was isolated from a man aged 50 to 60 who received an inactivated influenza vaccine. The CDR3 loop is CATSRGGHRGNTGELFF. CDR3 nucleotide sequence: TGTGCCACCAGCAGAGGAGGCCACAGGGGGAACACCGGGGAGCTGTTTTTT.